This TCR beta chain was identified during a study of PD-1 blockade in classical Hodgkin lymphoma. Stated time point: cycle 4 day 1 (C4D1), after 6 weeks of nivolumab. With no exception, relapse followed autologous stem cell transplantation in all patients, and brentuximab vedotin exposure varied. General study results and limits: Before treatment, complete responders showed about the same diversity as newly diagnosed patients.

The repertoire was sequenced with immunoSEQ multiplex PCR; TCRdb's copy has only in-frame clones and lacks some. The data show roughly 46,000 clones, around 76% seen once. Details on this clone: Its antigen is unidentified.

This CDR3 comprises 17 residues. V is TRBV21-1 and J is TRBJ2-2. TRBV21-1 is described as a pseudogene. The input for sequencing was peripheral blood mononuclear cells (PBMCs), taken before the fourth cycle of nivolumab. The receptor's source is a human donor with classical Hodgkin lymphoma. The CDR3 DNA is TGTGCCAGCAGCAAAAAGGGCCCCCATCTATGCACCGGGGAGCTGTTTTTT. It encodes CASSKKGPHLCTGELFF.